This T cell receptor beta chain was obtained from a study of blood T cell repertoires in COVID-19. Overall study: T cells, B-cell-depleted T cells, or PBMCs provided the cDNA or gDNA that served as material.

The table came from immunoSEQ multiplex PCR; TCRdb's copy has only in-frame clones and leaves some out. The sample includes some 150,000 clones, more than 65% of them seen just once. This CDR3 is 16 amino acids long. Trimming took off 1 base at V and 5 bases at J, with 15 bases between the two ends. CDR1 and CDR2 (germline): SGHRS, YFSETQ. The origin of this receptor is a man between 60 and 75 years old with acute or convalescent COVID-19. The chain has TRBV5-1 and TRBJ2-2, with D possibly TRBD2 on 5 matching bases. Input material: peripheral blood. CDR3 nucleotides: TGCGCCAGCAGCTTGTCTCCTAGCATCACTACCGGGGAGCTGTTTTTT. As protein: CASSLSPSITTGELFF.